Sequencing of this T cell receptor (beta chain) was carried out in a study of shared clonotypes between healthy human individuals. Study results and limitations: Collection of samples was limited to blood; tissue repertoires likely differ.

Points on this clone: Its target is not known. The DNA is left out, because the CDR3 cannot be placed on it with certainty; the CDR3 is given as TCRdb lists it.

The CDR3 contains 23 residues when both ends are counted. Germline-derived CDR1 and CDR2 are SGHRS and YFSETQ. Several immunoSEQ 96-well plates shared each subset's DNA, each plate a replicate. How the authors handled the data: For the immunoSEQ data, sequences were junction-only without quality scores, so filtering differed. Assay: immunoSEQ multiplex PCR; the TCRdb copy retains only in-frame clones and omits some. Clonal size and the V and J genes are those of that table, whereas D and trimming came from the DNA. This repertoire shows 2.5 million or so clones, over 85% found once; its top ten account for about 0.13%.

Sequencing was carried out using naive CD4+ T cells sorted from blood. The subset denotes: CD45RA+ positively selected. This clonotype originated in a man younger than 35 in good health. This chain uses TRBV5-1 with TRBJ2-7; the D call in the table, TRBD1, was not verified against the DNA. This CDR3 reads CASSLKTGLPTSSTSLAGYEQYF.